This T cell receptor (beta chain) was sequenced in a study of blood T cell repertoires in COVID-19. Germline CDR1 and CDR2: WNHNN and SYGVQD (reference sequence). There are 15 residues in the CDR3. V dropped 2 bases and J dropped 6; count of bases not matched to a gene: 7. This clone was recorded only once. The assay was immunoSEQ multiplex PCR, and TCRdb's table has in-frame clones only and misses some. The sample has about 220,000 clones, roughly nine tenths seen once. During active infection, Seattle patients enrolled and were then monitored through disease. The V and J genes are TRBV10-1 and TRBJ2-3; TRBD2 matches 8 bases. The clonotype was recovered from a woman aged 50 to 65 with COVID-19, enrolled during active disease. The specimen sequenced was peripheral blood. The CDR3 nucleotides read TGCGCCAGCAGTGAGATGGAGCGGGGGCTTGATACGCAGTATTTT. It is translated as CASSEMERGLDTQYF.